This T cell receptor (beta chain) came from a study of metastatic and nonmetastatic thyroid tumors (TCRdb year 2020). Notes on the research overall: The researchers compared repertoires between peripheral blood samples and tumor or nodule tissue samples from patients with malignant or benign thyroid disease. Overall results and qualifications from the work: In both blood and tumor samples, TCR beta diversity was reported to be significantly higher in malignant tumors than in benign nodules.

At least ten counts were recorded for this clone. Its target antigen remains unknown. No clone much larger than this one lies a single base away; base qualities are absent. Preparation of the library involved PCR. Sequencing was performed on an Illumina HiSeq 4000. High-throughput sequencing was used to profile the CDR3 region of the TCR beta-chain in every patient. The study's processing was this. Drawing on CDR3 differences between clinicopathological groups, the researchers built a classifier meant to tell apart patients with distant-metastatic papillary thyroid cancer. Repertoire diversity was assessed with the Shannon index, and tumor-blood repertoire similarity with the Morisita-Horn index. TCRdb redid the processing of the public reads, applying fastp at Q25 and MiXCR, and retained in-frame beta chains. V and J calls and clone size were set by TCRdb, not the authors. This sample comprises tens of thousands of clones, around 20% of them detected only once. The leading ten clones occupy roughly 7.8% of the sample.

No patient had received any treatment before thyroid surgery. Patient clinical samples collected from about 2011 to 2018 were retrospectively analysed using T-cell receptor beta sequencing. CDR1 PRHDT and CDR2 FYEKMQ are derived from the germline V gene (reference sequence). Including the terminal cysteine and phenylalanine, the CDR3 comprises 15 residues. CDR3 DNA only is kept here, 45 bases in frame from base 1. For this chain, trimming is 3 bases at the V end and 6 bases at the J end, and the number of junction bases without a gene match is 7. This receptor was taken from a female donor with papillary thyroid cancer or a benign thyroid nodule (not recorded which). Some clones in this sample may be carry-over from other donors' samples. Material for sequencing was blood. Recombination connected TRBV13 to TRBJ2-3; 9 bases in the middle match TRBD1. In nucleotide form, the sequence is TGTGCCAGCAGCTTCGGACAGGGGATGAGGGATACGCAGTATTTT. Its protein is CASSFGQGMRDTQYF.